This T cell receptor beta chain was documented in a study of blood T cell repertoires in COVID-19. Across the study: The cDNA or gDNA used as material had been derived from T cells, B-cell-depleted T cells, or PBMCs.

TCRdb's table, derived via immunoSEQ multiplex PCR, lists solely in-frame clones and lacks some. In the table there are approximately 310,000 clones, approximately 83% of which are singletons. CDR1 is SGHNT and CDR2 is YYREEE in the germline V gene (reference sequence). The CDR3 spans 18 residues. Trimming cost V 4 bases and J 5 bases; bases outside gene matches: 11. Participants came from some 23 US areas, aged about 18 to 100 years. The rearrangement joins TRBV5-4 to TRBJ2-3; TRBD2 aligns across 15 bases. The specimen sequenced was PBMCs or T cells enriched from blood (not recorded which). The receptor comes from a young man who had recovered from COVID-19. The DNA for the CDR3 is TGTGCCAGCAGCCCGGTCGGGACTAGCGGGGGGCCCGTAGATACGCAGTATTTT. The encoded protein is CASSPVGTSGGPVDTQYF.